A selection of T cell receptor beta chains follows, all from one sample in a study of vaccination and CD4 T cells after COVID-19. These receptors are not linked to any known antigen. One entry per CDR3 protein results from TCRdb running MiXCR on the PCR reads. The data hold some 9,700 distinct CDR3 sequences, with roughly 70% observed a single time. Input material: CD4+ T cells from blood, cultured in vitro. The receptors derive from a human donor who had recovered from COVID-19. The CDR3 runs from the conserved cysteine through the conserved F or W. D genes are given only for firm matches. Only part of the rows carry a size: once, few, many, or a class if the clone is expanded.

TRBJ1-6	few	NA	TRBV11-2	TGTGCCAGCAGCTTCGGTTGGGCACTTTATAATTCACCCCTCCACTTT	CASSFGWALYNSPLHF
TRBJ1-1	NA	NA	TRBV21-1	TGTGCCAGCAGCAATGGACGGGAAGCTTTCTTT	CASSNGREAFF
TRBJ1-6	NA	NA	TRBV10-3	TGTGCCATTATTGGTCCCCTCCACTTT	CAIIGPLHF
TRBJ2-5	NA	NA	TRBV15	TGTGCCACCAGCACAGGGGGGATGTCAGAGACCCAGTACTTC	CATSTGGMSETQYF
TRBJ2-2	NA	NA	TRBV27	TGTGCCAGCAGTTTACGGGGGGCGGGGACCGGGGAGCTGTTTTTT	CASSLRGAGTGELFF
TRBJ2-7	NA	NA	TRBV5-1	TGCGCCAGCAGCTTGGTATCTGGAGACGCCCCCTACGAGCAGTACTTC	CASSLVSGDAPYEQYF
TRBJ2-7	NA	TRBD1	TRBV2	TGTGCCAGCAGTGGACAGGGAGAGCAGTACTTC	CASSGQGEQYF
TRBJ1-1	NA	NA	TRBV28	TGTGCCACCACCGGGGTTATGAACACTGAAGCTTTCTTT	CATTGVMNTEAFF
TRBJ2-6	NA	NA	TRBV19	TGTGCCAGTAAGGACAGCCACTCTGGGGCCAACGTCCTGACTTTC	CASKDSHSGANVLTF
TRBJ1-2	NA	NA	TRBV7-2	TGTGCCAGCAGCTCGAGCCTATCTAACTATGGCTACACCTTC	CASSSSLSNYGYTF
TRBJ1-1	NA	NA	TRBV7-9	TGTGCCAGCAGCACAACGGGGGGCACTGAAGCTTTCTTT	CASSTTGGTEAFF
TRBJ2-7	NA	TRBD1	TRBV20-1	TGCAGTGCTATAAACCGGGACAGGGAGATTCACGAGCAGTACTTC	CSAINRDREIHEQYF
TRBJ1-5	NA	NA	TRBV30	TGTGCCTGGAGAGGGGGGTTGCTCCCCAATCAGCCCCAGCATTTT	CAWRGGLLPNQPQHF
TRBJ1-2	hyperexpanded	NA	TRBV6-2/TRBV6-3	TGTGCCAGCAGTTACTCGATGGGGAACTATGGCTACACCTTC	CASSYSMGNYGYTF
TRBJ1-2	few	NA	TRBV20-1	TGCAGTGCTAACCACGACAGATCCCATGGCTACACCTTC	CSANHDRSHGYTF
TRBJ2-6	NA	NA	TRBV30	TGTGCCTGGAGTCCACTAGGGGGCTCTGGGGCCAACGTCCTGACTTTC	CAWSPLGGSGANVLTF
TRBJ1-1	NA	TRBD1	TRBV28	TGTGCCAGCAGTTCCCCTCGGACAGGCTTTGAAGCTTTCTTT	CASSSPRTGFEAFF